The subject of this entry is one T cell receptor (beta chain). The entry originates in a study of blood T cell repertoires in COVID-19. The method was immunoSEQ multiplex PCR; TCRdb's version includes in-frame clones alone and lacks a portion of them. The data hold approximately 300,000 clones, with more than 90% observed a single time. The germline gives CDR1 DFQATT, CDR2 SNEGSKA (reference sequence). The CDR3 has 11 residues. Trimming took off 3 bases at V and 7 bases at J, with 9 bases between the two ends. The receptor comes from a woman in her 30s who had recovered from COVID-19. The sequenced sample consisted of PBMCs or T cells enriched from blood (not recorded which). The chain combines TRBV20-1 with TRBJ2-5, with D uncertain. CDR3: CSASLLGTQYF. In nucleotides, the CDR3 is TGCAGTGCTAGTCTACTTGGGACCCAGTACTTC.